Detailed here is one TCR beta chain. TCRdb's table, derived via immunoSEQ multiplex PCR, lists solely in-frame clones and lacks some. The sample includes 120,000 or so clones, about nine tenths of them seen just once. This specimen comes from a study of blood T cell repertoires in COVID-19. Study as a whole: Some COVID-19 samples were acute and others convalescent; all came from the United States, Italy and Spain.

The sequencing input was peripheral blood. The TCR originated in a man between 40 and 49 years old with acute or convalescent COVID-19.

This CDR3 is CASSESRAEPQETQYF. The CDR3 bases are TGCGCCAGCAGTGAGTCGAGAGCGGAACCCCAAGAGACCCAGTACTTC. This chain links TRBV10-1 with TRBJ2-5; maybe TRBD2 (5 bases). Germline V gives CDR1 WNHNN, CDR2 SYGVQD (reference sequence). V was shortened by 0 bases and J by 1 base, with 12 bases between the two germline ends. The CDR3 contains 16 residues.